These 27 T cell receptor beta chains originate from one sample sequenced in a study of somatic mutations in cytotoxic T cells in rheumatoid arthritis. TCRdb keeps only in-frame clones here, not all; method: immunoSEQ multiplex PCR. The sample gives some 13,000 clones, roughly 80% of which show up once; roughly an eighth is in the top ten. The specimen was CD8+ T cells sorted from blood. The receptors here all came from a man between 50 and 59 years old in good health.

The chain carries TRBV5-6 and TRBJ2-1; tentatively, D is TRBD1 (6 bases). The CDR3 loop spans 14 amino acids. The germline CDR1 and CDR2 sequences are SGHDT and YYEEEE. V shed 3 bases and J shed 2 bases, with 9 bases lying between them. CDR3 coding DNA: TGTGCCAGCAGCTACTGGGGGCCCTACAATGAGCAGTTCTTC. Its protein product is CASSYWGPYNEQFF.

This clone has only a few counts. V gene TRBV6-4 combines with J gene TRBJ1-6; 9 nucleotides align to TRBD1. This CDR3 comprises 14 residues. Losses at the gene ends were 2 bases for V and 7 bases for J; bases not matched to a gene: 0. Germline V gene lookup returns CDR1 MRHNA and CDR2 SNTAGT. CDR3 sequence: CASSDGTGNSPLHF. The CDR3 nucleotides are TGTGCCAGCAGTGACGGGACAGGGAATTCACCCCTCCACTTT.

CDR3 residues: CASSEQGNEQYV. The CDR3 DNA reads TGTGCCAGCAGTGAACAGGGGAACGAGCAGTACGTC. The chain combines TRBV6-1 with TRBJ2-7, with D possibly matching TRBD1 (6 bases). CDR1 and CDR2 from the germline V gene are MNHNS and SASEGT. CDR3 size: 12 residues. Trimming took off 2 bases at V and 5 bases at J, with 7 bases between the two ends.

The V call is TRBV9, the J call TRBJ2-3, with 7 positions matching TRBD2. CDR3 length: 16 amino acids. Unmatched junction bases numbered 6, after V lost 0 bases and J lost 2 bases. Looked up from germline, CDR1 is SGDLS and CDR2 is YYNGEE. The CDR3 DNA sequence: TGTGCCAGCAGCGTAGAATCGCTAGCGGTCACAGATACGCAGTATTTT. Amino acids: CASSVESLAVTDTQYF.

This clone has a single count. The V gene is TRBV5-5, the J gene TRBJ2-1; 8 positions agree with TRBD1. The CDR3 is 16 amino acids. The V segment lost 4 bases and the J segment 5 bases; nucleotides outside the gene matches: 11. The germline V gene has CDR1 SGHKS and CDR2 YYEKEE (reference sequence). This chain's CDR3 is CASSVLRTGSHNEQFF. For the CDR3, the DNA is TGTGCCAGCAGCGTGCTGCGGACAGGGTCCCACAATGAGCAGTTCTTC.

The chain recombines TRBV10-3 with TRBJ2-3, with 10 bases aligning to TRBD2. The CDR3 is 16 amino acids. J was trimmed by 0 bases and V by 5 bases; bases with no gene match: 5. Germline-derived CDR1 and CDR2 are ENHRY and SYGVKD. CDR3 coding DNA: TGTGCCATCAGTTCTTTAGCGGGGGGTAGCACAGATACGCAGTATTTT. It codes for CAISSLAGGSTDTQYF.

The chain recombines TRBV27 with TRBJ2-1, with D tentatively TRBD1 (6 bases). The length of the CDR3 is 13 residues. V was shortened by 5 bases and J by 8 bases, with 13 bases between the two germline ends. Germline V gene data show CDR1 as MNHEY and CDR2 as SMNVEV (reference sequence). CDR3 protein: CASSLQGKHEQFF. DNA for the CDR3: TGTGCCAGCAGTCTTCAGGGGAAACATGAGCAGTTCTTC.

This clone has more than one count but fewer than ten. The chain has TRBV9 and TRBJ2-2; TRBD1 matches 9 bases. V lost 4 bases and J lost 5; bases outside the gene matches: 9. The CDR3 sequence is 16 residues long. Germline loops: CDR1 SGDLS, CDR2 YYNGEE. Here the CDR3 reads CASSPYSGQGTGELFF. CDR3 DNA: TGTGCCAGCAGCCCATACTCGGGACAGGGTACCGGGGAGCTGTTTTTT.

This clone was recorded once. This chain connects TRBV28 to TRBJ1-4; D unclear. Germline loops: CDR1 MDHEN, CDR2 SYDVKM. V was cut by 7 bases and J by 3 bases, with 21 bases left in between. The CDR3 sequence is 17 residues long. CDR3 residues: CASNLIGRGISNEKLFF. CDR3 bases: TGTGCCAGCAACCTGATAGGACGGGGAATATCTAATGAAAAACTGTTTTTT.

The V and J genes are TRBV6-1 and TRBJ1-1; D ambiguous. The V end lost 4 bases, the J end lost 7 bases, and 13 bases lay between the germline ends. Looked up from germline, CDR1 is MNHNS and CDR2 is SASEGT. CDR3 length equals 13 residues. In DNA form, the CDR3 reads TGTGCCAGCAGTGTTGCTGGGTACAATGAAGCTTTCTTT. It translates to CASSVAGYNEAFF.

This clone was seen once. The V and J genes are TRBV5-6 and TRBJ2-7; D possibly corresponds to TRBD2 (6 bases). Trimming removed 0 bases at V and 2 bases at J, with 9 bases between. CDR1 is SGHDT and CDR2 is YYEEEE in the germline V gene. The CDR3 spans 14 residues. In DNA form, the CDR3 reads TGTGCCAGCAGCTTGGAGGAGGGTGCCTACGAGCAGTACGTC. Translated: CASSLEEGAYEQYV.

V gene TRBV29-1 combines with J gene TRBJ1-5; D unclear. The CDR3 has 13 amino acids. Trimming pared 4 bases from V and 7 bases from J, leaving 14 bases between. Germline V gene lookup returns CDR1 SQVTM and CDR2 ANQGSEA. CDR3 nucleotide sequence: TGCAGCGTTGTTTCGGGGTTCGAACAGCCCCAGCATTTT. Amino acids: CSVVSGFEQPQHF.

This clone has only one observation. The chain joins TRBV6-7 to TRBJ2-7; D gene unclear. TRBV6-7 is noted as an ORF with a role that remains uncertain. The length of the CDR3 is 17 residues. V lost 2 bases and J lost 0, with 17 bases in between. CDR3 sequence (DNA): TGTGCCAGCAGTTACCCGGAAGTGAGTGACACCTCCTACGAGCAGTACGTC. Protein: CASSYPEVSDTSYEQYV.

This clone was seen only once. This chain connects TRBV29-1 to TRBJ2-1, with D unresolved. The CDR3 consists of 10 residues. V was trimmed by 4 bases and J by 10 bases, leaving 8 bases between them. Germline assignment: CDR1 SQVTM and CDR2 ANQGSEA. The CDR3 DNA reads as TGCAGCGTTGGGTACCTCGAGCAGTTCTTC. Translating gives CSVGYLEQFF.

The chain links TRBV16 to TRBJ1-1; D is unclear. This CDR3 is 10 amino acids long. CDR1 KGHSY and CDR2 FQNENV come from the germline V gene. Trimming stripped 4 bases from V and 5 bases from J, with 2 bases between. CDR3 DNA: TGTGCCAGCAGCCGTACTGAAGCTTTCTTT. Protein: CASSRTEAFF.

This rearrangement joins TRBV5-5 to TRBJ1-2; D not certain. This CDR3 is built from 14 residues. Germline V CDR1 and CDR2: SGHKS, YYEKEE (reference sequence). V lost 5 bases and J lost 7, with 18 bases in between. The CDR3: CASSPETNPFGYTF. DNA for the CDR3: TGTGCCAGCAGTCCCGAAACGAACCCTTTTGGCTACACCTTC. The full variable domain, with the rest looked up from reference TRBV5-5 and TRBJ1-2, is DAGVTQSPTHLIKTRGQQVTLRCSPISGHKSVSWYQQVLGQGPQFIFQYYEKEERGRGNFPDRFSARQFPNYSSELNVNALLLGDSALYLCASSPETNPFGYTFGSGTRLTVV.

V is TRBV15 and J is TRBJ1-2; possible D gene TRBD1, 6 bases. V shed 2 bases and J shed 4 bases, with 11 bases lying between them. This CDR3 contains 14 residues. CDR1 and CDR2 (germline): LNHNV, YYDKDF (reference sequence). The CDR3 is CATSRSGVGYGYTF. DNA for the CDR3: TGTGCCACCAGCAGATCAGGGGTGGGCTATGGCTACACCTTC.

The chain employs TRBV15 and TRBJ1-1; tentative D call: TRBD1 (5 bases). V was clipped by 5 bases and J by 5 bases, with 24 bases between them. Germline CDR1 and CDR2: LNHNV and YYDKDF (reference sequence). The length of the CDR3 is 17 residues. This chain's CDR3 is CATSSEERGNEGTEAFF. The CDR3 DNA sequence: TGTGCCACCAGCTCAGAGGAGCGGGGAAATGAGGGGACTGAAGCTTTCTTT.

V and J are TRBV6-6 and TRBJ2-7; a possible D gene is TRBD1 (5 bases). The germline CDR1 and CDR2 sequences are MNHNY and SVGAGI (reference sequence). V lost 10 bases and J lost 4, with 8 bases in between. The CDR3 totals 10 residues. This chain's CDR3 is CATDRYEQYV. The CDR3, as DNA: TGTGCCACCGACAGATACGAGCAGTACGTC.

The chain recombines TRBV6-5 with TRBJ2-5, with D unresolved. V dropped 2 bases and J dropped 1 base, with 8 bases sitting between them. The germline V gene has CDR1 MNHEY and CDR2 SVGAGI. The CDR3 is 14 residues long. The CDR3 protein is CASSYEFGQETQYF. The CDR3, as DNA: TGTGCCAGCAGTTACGAGTTCGGCCAAGAGACCCAGTACTTC.

There are a few counts of this clone. The J gene is TRBJ2-7, the V gene TRBV12-5; D gene unclear. CDR1 and CDR2 (germline): LGHNT, FRNRAP. There are 14 residues in the CDR3. The V and J ends lost 2 bases and 2 bases respectively, with 10 bases between them. The CDR3: CASGLQPSAYEQYF. The CDR3 DNA is TGTGCTAGTGGTTTGCAACCCTCGGCCTACGAGCAGTACTTC.

The V and J genes are TRBV5-1 and TRBJ2-4; 9 bases agree with TRBD1. The length of the CDR3 is 16 residues. V gave up 0 bases and J gave up 0 bases; unmatched junction bases: 1. Germline CDR1 SGHRS, CDR2 YFSETQ. The CDR3 coding sequence is TGCGCCAGCAGCTTGGGGGACAGGGAAGCCAAAAACATTCAGTACTTC. The encoded protein is CASSLGDREAKNIQYF. Together with reference TRBV5-1 and TRBJ2-4, the CDR3 gives the full variable domain: KAGVTQTPRYLIKTRGQQVTLSCSPISGHRSVSWYQQTPGQGLQFLFEYFSETQRNKGNFPGRFSGRQFSNSRSEMNVSTLELGDSALYLCASSLGDREAKNIQYFGAGTRLSVL.

This clone was counted once. V is TRBV30 and J is TRBJ2-7; D gene unclear. Germline-derived CDR1 and CDR2 are GTSNPN and SVGIG (reference sequence). CDR3 size: 14 residues. V was trimmed by 2 bases and J by 3 bases, leaving 14 bases between them. CDR3 coding DNA: TGTGCCTGGAGTCCTGAGACTGCCTTCTACGAGCAGTACTTC. Protein product: CAWSPETAFYEQYF. The whole variable domain, remainder taken from reference TRBV30 and TRBJ2-7, is SQTIHQWPATLVQPVGSPLSLECTVEGTSNPNLYWYRQAAGRGLQLLFYSVGIGQISSEVPQNLSASRPQDRQFILSSKKLLLSDSGFYLCAWSPETAFYEQYFGPGTRLTVT.

V is TRBV6-5 and J is TRBJ2-2, with D unresolved. The CDR3 contains 15 residues. V was pared by 0 bases and J by 4 bases, with 9 bases between. Germline V gene data show CDR1 as MNHEY and CDR2 as SVGAGI. The CDR3 loop reads CASSYSSGSTGELFF. The CDR3 DNA reads as TGTGCCAGCAGTTACTCTTCCGGGTCCACCGGGGAGCTGTTTTTT.

Concerning this clone: This sample includes further DNA sequences coding for the same CDR3. J is TRBJ2-7 and V is TRBV4-3; unclear D gene. The CDR3 is made up of 12 amino acids. V was shortened by 3 bases and J by 6 bases, with 9 bases between the two germline ends. The V gene's germline CDR1 is LGHNA and CDR2 YSLEER. Here the CDR3 reads CASSHGRAEQYF. The CDR3 nucleotides read TGCGCCAGCAGCCATGGTCGGGCCGAGCAGTACTTC.

The chain uses TRBV15 and TRBJ1-3; a weak D match, TRBD1 (6 bases). V lost 8 bases to trimming and J lost 4 bases, with 12 bases between them. Germline V gene sequence: CDR1 LNHNV, CDR2 YYDKDF (reference sequence). The CDR3 spans 13 residues. CDR3 sequence (DNA): TGTGCCACCTCGGGAGGGGGAGGAAACACCATATATTTT. This sequence encodes CATSGGGGNTIYF.

The CDR3, as DNA: TGTGCCAGCAGCCCCCCGCCGGGACAGGGAGACTTAGCGGGATCGGGCTTATACGAGCAGTACTTC. Its protein product is CASSPPPGQGDLAGSGLYEQYF. V is TRBV9 and J is TRBJ2-7; D is perhaps TRBD1 (9 bases). CDR1 is SGDLS and CDR2 is YYNGEE in the germline V gene. There are 22 residues in the CDR3. Trimming pared 4 bases from V and 4 bases from J, leaving 39 bases between.